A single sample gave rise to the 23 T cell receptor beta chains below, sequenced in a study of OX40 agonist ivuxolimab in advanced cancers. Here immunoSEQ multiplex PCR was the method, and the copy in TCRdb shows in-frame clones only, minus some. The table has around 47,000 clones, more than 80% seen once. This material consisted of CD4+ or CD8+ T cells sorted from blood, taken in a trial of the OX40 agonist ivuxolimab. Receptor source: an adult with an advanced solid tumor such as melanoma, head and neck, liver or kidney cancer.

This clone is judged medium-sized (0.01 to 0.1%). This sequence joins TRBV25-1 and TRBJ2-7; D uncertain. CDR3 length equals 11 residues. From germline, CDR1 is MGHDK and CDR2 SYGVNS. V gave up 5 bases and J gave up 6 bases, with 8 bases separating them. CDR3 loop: CASSRAVEQYF. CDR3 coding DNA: TGTGCCAGCAGTCGGGCCGTCGAGCAGTACTTC.

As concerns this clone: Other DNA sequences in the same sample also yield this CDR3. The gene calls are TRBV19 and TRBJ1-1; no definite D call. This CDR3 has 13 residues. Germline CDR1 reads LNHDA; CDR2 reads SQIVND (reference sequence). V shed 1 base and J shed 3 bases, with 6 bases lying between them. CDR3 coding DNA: TGTGCCAGTAGTATAGGCGGATACACTGAAGCTTTCTTT. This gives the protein CASSIGGYTEAFF. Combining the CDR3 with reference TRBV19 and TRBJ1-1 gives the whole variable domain DGGITQSPKYLFRKEGQNVTLSCEQNLNHDAMYWYRQDPGQGLRLIYYSQIVNDFQKGDIAEGYSVSREKKESFPLTVTSAQKNPTAFYLCASSIGGYTEAFFGQGTRLTVV.

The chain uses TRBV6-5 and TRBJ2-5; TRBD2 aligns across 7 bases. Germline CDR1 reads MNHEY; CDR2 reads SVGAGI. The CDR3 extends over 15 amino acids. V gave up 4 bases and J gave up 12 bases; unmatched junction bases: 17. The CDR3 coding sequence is TGTGCCAGCAGTTCGGTGATCGGAGTAGGGAGGGGAAAGTACTTC. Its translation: CASSSVIGVGRGKYF.

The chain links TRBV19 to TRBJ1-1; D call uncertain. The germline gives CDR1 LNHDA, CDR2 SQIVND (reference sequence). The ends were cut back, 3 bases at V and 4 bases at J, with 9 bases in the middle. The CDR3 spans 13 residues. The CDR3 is CASSIGEFTEAFF. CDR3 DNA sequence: TGTGCCAGTAGTATCGGGGAGTTCACTGAAGCTTTCTTT.

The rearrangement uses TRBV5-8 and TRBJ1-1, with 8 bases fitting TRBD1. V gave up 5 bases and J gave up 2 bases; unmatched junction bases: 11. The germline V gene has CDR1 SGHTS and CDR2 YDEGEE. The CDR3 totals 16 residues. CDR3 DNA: TGTGCCAGCAGTCGCTCGACGACAGGGGTAAACACTGAAGCTTTCTTT. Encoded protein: CASSRSTTGVNTEAFF. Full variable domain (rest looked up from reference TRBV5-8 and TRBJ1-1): EAGVTQSPTHLIKTRGQQATLRCSPISGHTSVYWYQQALGLGLQFLLWYDEGEERNRGNFPPRFSGRQFPNYSSELNVNALELEDSALYLCASSRSTTGVNTEAFFGQGTRLTVV.

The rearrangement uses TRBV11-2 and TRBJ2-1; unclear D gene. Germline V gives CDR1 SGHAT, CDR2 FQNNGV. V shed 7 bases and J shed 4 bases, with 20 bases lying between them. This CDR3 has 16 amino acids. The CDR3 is CASTLGPNYPYNEQFF. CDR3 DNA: TGTGCCAGCACCCTAGGACCCAACTATCCGTACAATGAGCAGTTCTTC.

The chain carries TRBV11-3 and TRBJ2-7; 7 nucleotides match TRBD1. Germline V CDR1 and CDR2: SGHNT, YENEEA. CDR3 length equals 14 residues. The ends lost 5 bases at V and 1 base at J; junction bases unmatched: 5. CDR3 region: CASSPPGQSYEQYF. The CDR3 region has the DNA TGTGCCAGCAGCCCCCCGGGACAGTCCTACGAGCAGTACTTC.

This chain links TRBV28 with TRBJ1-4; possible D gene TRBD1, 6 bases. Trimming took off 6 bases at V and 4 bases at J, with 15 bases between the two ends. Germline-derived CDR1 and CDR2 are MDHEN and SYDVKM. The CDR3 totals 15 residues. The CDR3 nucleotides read TGTGCCAGCAGGTCCGGGGGGCCCCTTAATGAAAAACTGTTTTTT. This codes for CASRSGGPLNEKLFF.

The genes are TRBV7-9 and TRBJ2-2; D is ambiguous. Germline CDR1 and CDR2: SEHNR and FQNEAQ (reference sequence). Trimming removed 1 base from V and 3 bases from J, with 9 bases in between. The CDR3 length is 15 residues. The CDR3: CASSLVVTYTGELFF. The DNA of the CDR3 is TGTGCCAGCAGCTTAGTTGTGACCTACACCGGGGAGCTGTTTTTT.

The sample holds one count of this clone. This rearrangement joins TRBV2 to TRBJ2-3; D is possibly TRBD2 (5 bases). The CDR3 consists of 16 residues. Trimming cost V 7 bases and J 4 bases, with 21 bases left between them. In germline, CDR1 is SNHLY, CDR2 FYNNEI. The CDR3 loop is CASTVDFLNSPDTQYF. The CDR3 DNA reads TGTGCCAGCACTGTGGACTTTTTGAATTCTCCAGATACGCAGTATTTT.

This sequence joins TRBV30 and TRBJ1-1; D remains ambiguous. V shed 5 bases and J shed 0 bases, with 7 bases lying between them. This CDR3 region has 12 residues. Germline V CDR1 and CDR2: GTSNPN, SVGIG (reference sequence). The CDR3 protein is CAWGRVNTEAFF. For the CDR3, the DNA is TGTGCCTGGGGACGGGTGAACACTGAAGCTTTCTTT.

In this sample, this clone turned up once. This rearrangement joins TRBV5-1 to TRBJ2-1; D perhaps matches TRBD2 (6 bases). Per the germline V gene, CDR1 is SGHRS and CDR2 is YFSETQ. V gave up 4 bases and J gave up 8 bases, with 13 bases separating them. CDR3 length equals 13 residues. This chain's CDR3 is CASSPPGGDEQFF. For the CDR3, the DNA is TGCGCCAGCAGCCCCCCCGGCGGGGATGAGCAGTTCTTC.

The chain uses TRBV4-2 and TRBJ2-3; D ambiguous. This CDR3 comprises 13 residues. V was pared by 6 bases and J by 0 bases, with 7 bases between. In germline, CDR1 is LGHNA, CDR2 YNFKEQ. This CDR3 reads CASSPDSTDTQYF. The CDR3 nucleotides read TGTGCCAGCAGTCCAGATAGCACAGATACGCAGTATTTT.

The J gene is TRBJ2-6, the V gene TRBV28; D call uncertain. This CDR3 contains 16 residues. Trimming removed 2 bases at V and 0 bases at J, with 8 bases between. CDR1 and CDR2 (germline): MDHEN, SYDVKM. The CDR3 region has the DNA TGTGCCAGCAGTTTAGAGCCGTCCTCTGGGGCCAACGTCCTGACTTTC. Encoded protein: CASSLEPSSGANVLTF.

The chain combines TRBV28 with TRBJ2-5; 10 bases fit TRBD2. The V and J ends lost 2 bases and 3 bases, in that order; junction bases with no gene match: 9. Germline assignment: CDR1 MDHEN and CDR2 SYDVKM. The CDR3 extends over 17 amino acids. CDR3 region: CASSLGSLAGEEETQYF. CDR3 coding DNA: TGTGCCAGCAGTTTAGGTTCCCTAGCGGGAGAGGAAGAGACCCAGTACTTC.

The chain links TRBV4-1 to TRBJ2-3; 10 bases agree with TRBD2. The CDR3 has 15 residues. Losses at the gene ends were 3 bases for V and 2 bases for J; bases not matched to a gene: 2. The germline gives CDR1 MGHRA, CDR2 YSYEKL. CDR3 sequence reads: CASSHGTSATDTQYF. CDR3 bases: TGCGCCAGCAGCCATGGGACTAGCGCCACAGATACGCAGTATTTT.

The CDR3 protein is CASSLGPAGGPYEQYF. In DNA form, the CDR3 reads TGTGCCAGCAGCTTAGGCCCAGCGGGAGGACCCTACGAGCAGTACTTC. V usage is TRBV13 and J usage is TRBJ2-7; 9 bases match TRBD2. Germline V CDR1 and CDR2: PRHDT, FYEKMQ (reference sequence). J was trimmed by 2 bases and V by 0 bases; bases with no gene match: 5. The CDR3 spans 16 residues.

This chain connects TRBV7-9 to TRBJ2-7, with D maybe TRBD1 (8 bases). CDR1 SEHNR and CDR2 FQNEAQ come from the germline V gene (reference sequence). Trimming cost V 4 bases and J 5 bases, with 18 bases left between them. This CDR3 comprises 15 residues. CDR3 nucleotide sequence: TGTGCCAGCAGCTCAGGAACAGGGGGGGCGGACGAGCAGTACTTC. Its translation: CASSSGTGGADEQYF.

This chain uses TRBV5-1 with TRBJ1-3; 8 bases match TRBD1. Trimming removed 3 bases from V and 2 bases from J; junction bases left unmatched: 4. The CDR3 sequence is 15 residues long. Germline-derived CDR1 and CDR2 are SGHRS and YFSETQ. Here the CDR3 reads CASSSDRGAGNTIYF. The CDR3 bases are TGCGCCAGCAGCTCCGACAGGGGAGCTGGAAACACCATATATTTT.

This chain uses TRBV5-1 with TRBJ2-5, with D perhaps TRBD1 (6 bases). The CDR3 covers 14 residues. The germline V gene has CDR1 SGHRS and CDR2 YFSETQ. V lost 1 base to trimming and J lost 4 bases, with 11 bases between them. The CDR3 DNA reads TGCGCCAGCAGCTTGTTTCAAGGGGGAGAGACCCAGTACTTC. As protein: CASSLFQGGETQYF.

CDR3 region: CASSTHQAGGSTDTQYF. CDR3 coding DNA: TGTGCCAGCAGCACACATCAAGCGGGGGGGAGCACAGATACGCAGTATTTT. V usage is TRBV21-1 and J usage is TRBJ2-3; no DNA check was done on the table's D call, TRBD2. TRBV21-1 is an annotated pseudogene. The CDR3 runs 17 residues.

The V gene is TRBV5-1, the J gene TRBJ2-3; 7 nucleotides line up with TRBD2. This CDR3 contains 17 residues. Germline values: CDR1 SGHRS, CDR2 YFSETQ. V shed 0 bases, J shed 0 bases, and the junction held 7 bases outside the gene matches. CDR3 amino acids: CASSLAWASGSTDTQYF. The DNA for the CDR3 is TGCGCCAGCAGCTTGGCATGGGCTAGCGGAAGCACAGATACGCAGTATTTT.

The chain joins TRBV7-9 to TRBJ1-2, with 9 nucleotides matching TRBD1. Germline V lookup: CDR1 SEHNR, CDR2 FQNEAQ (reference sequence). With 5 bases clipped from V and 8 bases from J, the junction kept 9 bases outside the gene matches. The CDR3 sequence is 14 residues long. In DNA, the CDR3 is TGTGCCAGCAGCGAATCCGGGACAGGGCCCGGCTACACCTTC. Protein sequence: CASSESGTGPGYTF.